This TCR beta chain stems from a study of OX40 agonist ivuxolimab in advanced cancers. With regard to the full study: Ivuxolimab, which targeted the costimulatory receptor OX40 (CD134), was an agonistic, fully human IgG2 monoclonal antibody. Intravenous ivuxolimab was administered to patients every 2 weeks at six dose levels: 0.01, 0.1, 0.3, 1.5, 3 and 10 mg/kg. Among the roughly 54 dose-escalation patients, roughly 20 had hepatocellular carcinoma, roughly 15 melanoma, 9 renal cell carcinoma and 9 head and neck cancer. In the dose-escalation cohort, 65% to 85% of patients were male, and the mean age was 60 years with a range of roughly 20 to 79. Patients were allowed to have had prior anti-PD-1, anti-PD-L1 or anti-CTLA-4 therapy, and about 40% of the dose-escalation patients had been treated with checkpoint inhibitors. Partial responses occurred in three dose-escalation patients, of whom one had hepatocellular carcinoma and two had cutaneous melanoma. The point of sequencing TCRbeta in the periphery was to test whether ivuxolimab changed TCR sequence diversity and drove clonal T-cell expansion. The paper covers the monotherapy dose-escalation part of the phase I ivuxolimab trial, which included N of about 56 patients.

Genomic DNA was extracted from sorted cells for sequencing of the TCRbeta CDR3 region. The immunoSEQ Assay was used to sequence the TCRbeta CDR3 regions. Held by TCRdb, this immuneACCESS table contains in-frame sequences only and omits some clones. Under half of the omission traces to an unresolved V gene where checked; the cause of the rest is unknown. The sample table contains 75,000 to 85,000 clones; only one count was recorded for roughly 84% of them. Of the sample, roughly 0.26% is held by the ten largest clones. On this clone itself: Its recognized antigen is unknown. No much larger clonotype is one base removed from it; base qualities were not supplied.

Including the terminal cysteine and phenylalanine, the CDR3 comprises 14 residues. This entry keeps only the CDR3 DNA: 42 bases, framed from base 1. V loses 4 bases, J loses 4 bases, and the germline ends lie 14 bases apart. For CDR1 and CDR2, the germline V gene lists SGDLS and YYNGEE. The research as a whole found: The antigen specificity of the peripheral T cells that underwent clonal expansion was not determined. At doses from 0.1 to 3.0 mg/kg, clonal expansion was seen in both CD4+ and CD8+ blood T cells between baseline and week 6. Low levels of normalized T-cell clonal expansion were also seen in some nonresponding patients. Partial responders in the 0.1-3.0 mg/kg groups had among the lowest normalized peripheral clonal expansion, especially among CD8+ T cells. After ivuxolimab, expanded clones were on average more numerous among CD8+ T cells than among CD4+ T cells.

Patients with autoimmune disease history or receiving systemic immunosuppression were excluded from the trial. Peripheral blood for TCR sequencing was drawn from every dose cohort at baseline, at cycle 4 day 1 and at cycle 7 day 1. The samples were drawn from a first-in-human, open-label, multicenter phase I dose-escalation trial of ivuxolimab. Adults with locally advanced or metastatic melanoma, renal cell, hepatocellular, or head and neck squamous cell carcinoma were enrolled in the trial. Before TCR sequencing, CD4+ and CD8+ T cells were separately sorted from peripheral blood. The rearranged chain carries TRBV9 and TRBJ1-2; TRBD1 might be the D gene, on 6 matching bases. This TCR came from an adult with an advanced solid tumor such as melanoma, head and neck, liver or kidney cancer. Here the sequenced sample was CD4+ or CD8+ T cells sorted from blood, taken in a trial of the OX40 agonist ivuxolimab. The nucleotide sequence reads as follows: TGTGCCAGCAGCCCTATCGGACAGAGCTATGGCTACACCTTC. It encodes CASSPIGQSYGYTF.